The source of this TCR beta chain is a study of blood T cell repertoires in COVID-19 (dated by TCRdb to 2018 to 2021). Background for the entire study: Samples from collaborators originated in the United States, Italy and Spain and spanned both the acute and convalescent phases of COVID-19. The dataset comprised deeply sampled blood TCRbeta repertoires from subjects exposed to, actively infected with, or recovered from COVID-19. The repertoires were made available in a free public database intended to serve as a resource for research on the immune response to SARS-CoV-2. Where available, HLA class I and class II types were obtained from metadata supplied by the sample provider rather than from assay-based typing. The samples were drawn from the first 160 participants of the ongoing ImmuneRACE study and from 950 to 1,500 subjects provided by 6 global collaborators. The sample metadata nearly always contained a de-identified subject ID, COVID-19 status, age in years and sex. The material from the prospective study consisted of cDNA or gDNA derived from T cells, B-cell-depleted T cells, or PBMCs. General study outcomes and caveats: The quantity of clinical and demographic metadata differed by source and by participant and was supplied without curation.

In regard to this clone: Its antigen has not been determined. Within one base of it there is no much larger clone, and no base qualities were kept.

The immunoSEQ Assay, a bias-controlled multiplex PCR, was used to amplify TCRbeta CDR3 regions from genomic DNA. On the authors' methods: Within the assay, amplification of reference gene primers was used to estimate how many nucleated cells each sample contained. Sequence reads were collapsed and filtered to measure the absolute abundance of every unique TCRbeta CDR3 rearrangement. Productive Simpson clonality was computed per sample as the square root of Simpson's diversity index over productive rearrangements. TCRdb retrieved this table from immuneACCESS and kept in-frame rearrangements only. Not all clones are present; in checked studies, unresolved V genes account for under half, and no reason is known for the remainder. The DNA gave D and trimming, while V, J and clone size come from that table. The sample data list some 250,000 clones, and approximately 85% of these were observed just once. The top ten clonotypes cover 0.8% of the sample.

The CDR3 runs 17 residues from the cysteine to the phenylalanine. Only CDR3 DNA remains: 51 bases, in frame from the first base. Deletion took 3 bases off V and 2 bases off J, with a span of 19 bases between the germline ends. Via the germline V gene, CDR1 is SGHRS and CDR2 YFSETQ. Each collaborating institution followed its own protocols to collect whole blood in K2EDTA tubes. Collaborator samples were shipped for TCRbeta analysis as frozen whole blood, isolated PBMCs, or DNA extracted from either sample type. The receptor chain draws on TRBV5-1 and TRBJ2-3; perhaps TRBD2 is the D gene, with 6 bases matching. Sequencing input: peripheral blood. The sequence was collected from a woman in her 30s with acute or convalescent COVID-19. The CDR3 has the sequence CASSSSRTLAYTDTQYF. The DNA sequence is given as TGCGCCAGCAGCTCCTCACGAACTCTAGCGTACACAGATACGCAGTATTTT.